This is a list of T cell receptor beta chains from one sample in a study of siplizumab effects on memory and regulatory T cells. The protocol was immunoSEQ multiplex PCR, while the TCRdb copy is restricted to in-frame clones and leaves out a portion. The repertoire holds 97,000 or so clones, with about 94% as singletons. Material: CD4+ T cells sorted from blood. The receptors here all came from a human donor in good health. The CDR3 runs from the conserved cysteine through the conserved F or W. Each record gives: V gene, J gene, clone size, D gene, CDR3 DNA, CDR3 protein. The D gene is left open where the match is weak. A row's size may be missing; if present it is once, few, many or a size class.

>TRBV21-1|TRBJ1-1|few|NA
TGTGCCAGCAGCAGAAGGGACGGGAACACTGAAGCTTTCTTT
CASSRRDGNTEAFF
>TRBV28|TRBJ2-7|once|NA
TGTGCCAGCAGGGTCACAGGAGGCTACGAGCAGTACTTC
CASRVTGGYEQYF
>TRBV18|TRBJ1-6|NA|TRBD1
TGTGCCAGCTCACCAGGGACAGGGGCCCGCGGGTATTCACCCCTCCACTTT
CASSPGTGARGYSPLHF
>TRBV5-5|TRBJ2-7|once|NA
TGTGCCAGCAGCTTGCAGTACGAGCAGTACTTC
CASSLQYEQYF
>TRBV28|TRBJ1-1|few|TRBD1
TGTGCCAGCATCAAAACAACGTACAGGGGGGATACTGAAGCTTTCTTT
CASIKTTYRGDTEAFF
>TRBV27|TRBJ1-1|NA|NA
TGTGCCCGGATAGGCCCTGAAGCTTTCTTT
CARIGPEAFF
>TRBV7-9|TRBJ2-5|once|TRBD1
TGTGCCAGCAGCTCTGACAGGGGCCAAGAGACCCAGTACTTC
CASSSDRGQETQYF
>TRBV7-6|TRBJ2-7|NA|TRBD2
TGTGCCAGCAGCTCGCAACTAGCGGGAGGCCACTACGAGCAGTACTTC
CASSSQLAGGHYEQYF
>TRBV25-1|TRBJ1-3|NA|NA
TGTGCCAGCAGTATCGGGAACTCTGGAAACACCATATATTTT
CASSIGNSGNTIYF
>TRBV28|TRBJ2-1|once|TRBD2
TGTGCCAGCAGCTCACACTACACCGGAGCGGGAGGGGGCAATGAGCAGTTCTTC
CASSSHYTGAGGGNEQFF
>TRBV14|TRBJ2-1|NA|TRBD1
TGTGCCAGCAGCCAAGGAGACAGGGCCTCAGGGCAGTTCTTC
CASSQGDRASGQFF